These 28 T cell receptor beta chains were all obtained from the same sample, sequenced in a study of blood T cell repertoires in COVID-19. Profiling relied on immunoSEQ multiplex PCR, and the TCRdb table lists in-frame clones only, not all of them. There are more than 250,000 clones in the sample; around 87% occur only once, and over 4% lies in the top ten. The specimen sequenced was PBMCs or T cells enriched from blood (not recorded which). These receptors came from a woman in her twenties or thirties who had recovered from COVID-19.

The chain has TRBV30 and TRBJ1-1, with D possibly TRBD1 on 5 matching bases. V shed 3 bases and J shed 3 bases, with 17 bases lying between them. The CDR3 loop spans 15 amino acids. Germline V gene sequence: CDR1 GTSNPN, CDR2 SVGIG (reference sequence). The CDR3 DNA follows: TGTGCCTGGAGAGCCTTGGGGGGATGGGACACTGAAGCTTTCTTT. Encoded protein: CAWRALGGWDTEAFF.

The chain joins TRBV28 to TRBJ1-1, with D unresolved. The CDR3 covers 12 residues. The germline V gene encodes CDR1 MDHEN and CDR2 SYDVKM. DNA of the CDR3: TGTGCTTGCGGCCTAATGAACACTGAAGCTTTCTTT. Its protein is CACGLMNTEAFF.

The V gene is TRBV19, the J gene TRBJ1-2; TRBD1 aligns across 8 bases. The CDR3 contains 15 residues. Per the germline V gene, CDR1 is LNHDA and CDR2 is SQIVND (reference sequence). V lost 4 bases and J lost 8; bases outside the gene matches: 12. Here the CDR3 DNA reads TGTGCCAGTAGTACTCCCGGGACAGGTCTTTCAGGCTACACCTTC. Translation gives CASSTPGTGLSGYTF. Combining the CDR3 with reference TRBV19 and TRBJ1-2 gives the whole variable domain DGGITQSPKYLFRKEGQNVTLSCEQNLNHDAMYWYRQDPGQGLRLIYYSQIVNDFQKGDIAEGYSVSREKKESFPLTVTSAQKNPTAFYLCASSTPGTGLSGYTFGSGTRLTVV.

This chain connects TRBV5-8 to TRBJ1-2, with 8 nucleotides matching TRBD1. The V gene's germline CDR1 is SGHTS and CDR2 YDEGEE. The CDR3 covers 13 residues. Losses at the gene ends were 4 bases for V and 4 bases for J; bases not matched to a gene: 3. The CDR3, as DNA: TGTGCCAGCAGCCAGACAGGGGTCTATGGCTACACCTTC. The encoded protein is CASSQTGVYGYTF.

This clone appeared once. The V call is TRBV6-5, the J call TRBJ2-7; a weak D match, TRBD1 (5 bases). This CDR3 is 15 amino acids long. Looked up from germline, CDR1 is MNHEY and CDR2 is SVGAGI. Deletions cut 2 bases from V and 4 bases from J, with 15 bases between. DNA for the CDR3: TGTGCCAGCAGTTACGGGGCAGGGTTAGCTTACGAGCAGTACTTC. This codes for CASSYGAGLAYEQYF.

The chain is built from TRBV9 and TRBJ1-4, with unresolved D. The CDR3 covers 15 residues. V was trimmed by 3 bases and J by 0 bases, leaving 9 bases between them. Germline loops: CDR1 SGDLS, CDR2 YYNGEE. For the CDR3, the DNA is TGTGCCAGCAGCGACCACGGAGCAACTAATGAAAAACTGTTTTTT. This codes for CASSDHGATNEKLFF. The variable domain in full, completed from reference TRBV9 and TRBJ1-4, reads DSGVTQTPKHLITATGQRVTLRCSPRSGDLSVYWYQQSLDQGLQFLIQYYNGEERAKGNILERFSAQQFPDLHSELNLSSLELGDSALYFCASSDHGATNEKLFFGSGTQLSVL.

V and J are TRBV6-5 and TRBJ1-6, with D perhaps matching TRBD1 (5 bases). The V and J ends lost 5 bases and 14 bases respectively, with 19 bases between them. Germline V gene lookup returns CDR1 MNHEY and CDR2 SVGAGI. The CDR3 is 14 amino acids. The DNA of the CDR3 is TGTGCCAGCAGTACCAGGGATTATCTTGCAGCCCTCCACTTT. This codes for CASSTRDYLAALHF.

The rearrangement links TRBV29-1 to TRBJ2-3; D call uncertain. The V end lost 7 bases, the J end lost 0 bases, and 8 bases lay between the germline ends. This CDR3 is 12 amino acids long. Germline V gives CDR1 SQVTM, CDR2 ANQGSEA. The CDR3 DNA reads as TGCAGCGGAATACAGAGCACAGATACGCAGTATTTT. It is translated as CSGIQSTDTQYF.

The V and J genes are TRBV5-6 and TRBJ2-2; D might be TRBD2 (7 bases). Germline V gene lookup returns CDR1 SGHDT and CDR2 YYEEEE. Deletions cut 0 bases from V and 7 bases from J, with 16 bases between. The CDR3 has 16 amino acids. The chain's CDR3 is CASSLAAGALGGELFF. For the CDR3, the DNA is TGTGCCAGCAGCTTGGCCGCGGGGGCACTGGGCGGGGAGCTGTTTTTT.

J is TRBJ1-1 and V is TRBV4-2, with D possibly being TRBD1 (6 bases). This CDR3 spans 18 amino acids. CDR1 and CDR2 from the germline V gene are LGHNA and YNFKEQ. Deletions cut 1 base from V and 6 bases from J, with 24 bases between. DNA of the CDR3: TGTGCCAGCAGCCAAGTGGACCTCGAGGGGGGGCGGAGGGCTGAAGCTTTCTTT. Protein: CASSQVDLEGGRRAEAFF.

The chain couples TRBV5-4 to TRBJ1-2; TRBD1 matches 9 bases. The germline V gene encodes CDR1 SGHNT and CDR2 YYREEE (reference sequence). The CDR3 runs 15 residues. Trimming cost V 4 bases and J 7 bases; bases outside gene matches: 11. CDR3 residues: CASSITGGVLSGYTF. The CDR3 DNA sequence: TGTGCCAGCAGCATTACAGGGGGCGTTCTGAGTGGCTACACCTTC. The variable domain in full, completed from reference TRBV5-4 and TRBJ1-2, reads ETGVTQSPTHLIKTRGQQVTLRCSSQSGHNTVSWYQQALGQGPQFIFQYYREEENGRGNFPPRFSGLQFPNYSSELNVNALELDDSALYLCASSITGGVLSGYTFGSGTRLTVV.

The rearrangement joins TRBV18 to TRBJ2-2; D possibly corresponds to TRBD1 (7 bases). Germline-derived CDR1 and CDR2 are KGHSH and LQKENI. This CDR3 has 15 amino acids. Trimming pared 2 bases from V and 7 bases from J, leaving 14 bases between. The CDR3 sequence is CASSPGGGLNGELFF. The CDR3 bases are TGTGCCAGCTCACCAGGAGGGGGCTTGAACGGGGAGCTGTTTTTT.

CDR3 region: CAISEYTGQNTGELFF. The CDR3 bases are TGTGCCATCAGTGAGTATACGGGACAGAACACCGGGGAGCTGTTTTTT. The chain joins TRBV10-3 to TRBJ2-2; D may be TRBD1 (6 bases). Germline V gives CDR1 ENHRY, CDR2 SYGVKD. This CDR3 is 16 amino acids long. Trimming left V 1 base short and J 1 base short, with 10 bases between.

The CDR3, as DNA: TGTGCCAGCGACAGGGGGAATGAGCAGTTCTTC. It is translated as CASDRGNEQFF. The chain is built from TRBV2 and TRBJ2-1, with TRBD1 matching over 9 bases. The CDR3 contains 11 residues. From germline, CDR1 is SNHLY and CDR2 FYNNEI. J lost 7 bases, V lost 8 bases, and 0 bases had no gene match.

V and J are TRBV24-1 and TRBJ1-5; no clear D gene. The CDR3 runs to 14 residues. Looked up from germline, CDR1 is KGHDR and CDR2 is SFDVKD. Trimming removed 3 bases at V and 6 bases at J, with 11 bases between. The CDR3 loop is CATSDTRVGQPQHF. CDR3 nucleotide sequence: TGTGCCACCAGTGATACCCGGGTAGGTCAGCCCCAGCATTTT.

This clone appeared once. The chain links TRBV5-8 to TRBJ2-2; D unclear. CDR1 and CDR2 (germline): SGHTS, YDEGEE. CDR3 length: 15 residues. Trimming cost V 5 bases and J 7 bases, with 18 bases left between them. CDR3 loop: CASSWSRMASGELFF. The CDR3 nucleotides read TGTGCCAGCAGTTGGAGTAGAATGGCTAGCGGGGAGCTGTTTTTT.

This clone is a singleton in its sample. This rearrangement joins TRBV7-2 to TRBJ1-1; D is possibly TRBD1 (6 bases). This CDR3 spans 14 amino acids. The V and J ends lost 1 base and 4 bases respectively, with 10 bases between them. The germline V gene encodes CDR1 SGHTA and CDR2 FQGNSA. This CDR3 is CASSLVGRGTEAFF. DNA for the CDR3: TGTGCCAGCAGCTTAGTGGGCAGGGGCACTGAAGCTTTCTTT.

This sequence joins TRBV20-1 and TRBJ2-3; a possible D gene is TRBD2 (6 bases). The CDR3 covers 16 residues. V lost 3 bases and J lost 4, with 20 bases in between. Germline V CDR1 and CDR2: DFQATT, SNEGSKA (reference sequence). CDR3 loop: CSASSATSIVPDTQYF. CDR3 nucleotide sequence: TGCAGTGCTAGTAGCGCGACTAGTATCGTCCCAGATACGCAGTATTTT.

The rearrangement links TRBV12-3 or TRBV12-4 to TRBJ2-1; D remains unclear. The CDR3 is made up of 13 amino acids. V lost 6 bases and J lost 5, with 11 bases in between. This CDR3 is CASSPPEHNEQFF. In nucleotides, the CDR3 is TGTGCCAGCAGCCCTCCCGAGCACAATGAGCAGTTCTTC.

The V gene is TRBV7-9, the J gene TRBJ2-5; D is ambiguous. The V end lost 7 bases, the J end lost 2 bases, and 11 bases lay between the germline ends. Germline lookup yields CDR1 SEHNR and CDR2 FQNEAQ (reference sequence). The CDR3 has 13 residues. The CDR3 sequence: CASTPETQETQYF. CDR3 nucleotide sequence: TGTGCCAGCACGCCGGAGACTCAAGAGACCCAGTACTTC. The variable domain in full, with the rest retrieved from reference TRBV7-9 and TRBJ2-5, is DTGVSQNPRHKITKRGQNVTFRCDPISEHNRLYWYRQTLGQGPEFLTYFQNEAQLEKSRLLSDRFSAERPKGSFSTLEIQRTEQGDSAMYLCASTPETQETQYFGPGTRLLVL.

The chain combines TRBV29-1 with TRBJ2-7, with 7 bases fitting TRBD1. This CDR3 region has 13 residues. CDR1 is SQVTM, CDR2 ANQGSEA, per germline. V dropped 7 bases and J dropped 4; count of bases not matched to a gene: 10. This CDR3 reads CSALDRYQYEQYF. CDR3 DNA sequence: TGCAGCGCGTTGGACAGGTACCAATACGAGCAGTACTTC.

The chain carries TRBV10-1 and TRBJ1-5; TRBD1 agrees at 7 bases. Germline V gene sequence: CDR1 WNHNN, CDR2 SYGVQD (reference sequence). CDR3 size: 13 residues. Germline trimming cut 5 bases from V and 7 bases from J; bases unmatched to any gene: 5. The CDR3 DNA reads as TGCGCCAGCAGTAGACAGGGTAACCAGCCCCAGCATTTT. Translation gives CASSRQGNQPQHF.

This chain links TRBV10-3 with TRBJ1-1; tentative D call: TRBD1 (5 bases). This CDR3 comprises 13 residues. The V end was cut by 3 bases, the J end by 5 bases, with 10 bases between. The germline CDR1 and CDR2 sequences are ENHRY and SYGVKD. CDR3 residues: CAISDREGTEAFF. DNA for the CDR3: TGTGCCATCAGTGACAGGGAAGGTACTGAAGCTTTCTTT.

The V call is TRBV6-6, the J call TRBJ1-1, with 7 positions matching TRBD1. J was trimmed by 1 base and V by 3 bases; bases with no gene match: 5. In germline, CDR1 is MNHNY, CDR2 SVGAGI (reference sequence). The CDR3 is made up of 15 amino acids. CDR3 in DNA: TGTGCCAGCAGTTATCCCGGACAGGCGAACACTGAAGCTTTCTTT. This sequence encodes CASSYPGQANTEAFF.

The gene calls are TRBV7-6 and TRBJ1-3; D unresolved. Germline V CDR1 and CDR2: SGHVS, FNYEAQ. The CDR3 has 14 residues. V was clipped by 1 base and J by 3 bases, with 7 bases between them. The CDR3 region has the DNA TGTGCCAGCAGCTTAGATGGCTTTGGAAACACCATATATTTT. This gives the protein CASSLDGFGNTIYF.

In DNA form, the CDR3 reads TGTGCCAGCAGTTACTCGGCAGGGAGGGGGGATCAGCCCCAGCATTTT. Protein product: CASSYSAGRGDQPQHF. The chain couples TRBV6-6 to TRBJ1-5; D might be TRBD1 (6 bases). V was trimmed by 0 bases and J by 5 bases, leaving 14 bases between them. Germline V gene lookup returns CDR1 MNHNY and CDR2 SVGAGI (reference sequence). The CDR3 is 16 amino acids.

V usage is TRBV5-4 and J usage is TRBJ2-1; TRBD2 might be the D (6 bases). The V and J ends lost 3 bases and 0 bases respectively, with 13 bases between them. CDR3 size: 16 residues. Germline V gene sequence: CDR1 SGHNT, CDR2 YYREEE (reference sequence). CDR3 protein: CASSWGEVSSYNEQFF. CDR3 sequence (DNA): TGTGCCAGCAGCTGGGGGGAGGTTAGCTCCTACAATGAGCAGTTCTTC.

This clone was seen more than once but under ten times. The chain combines TRBV1 with TRBJ1-1; no check of the table's D call, TRBD1, against the DNA was made. TRBV1 is annotated as a pseudogene. This CDR3 contains 14 residues. In DNA, the CDR3 is TGCACCAGCAGCCAGACACCACGGAACACTGAAGCTTTCTTT. This translates into CTSSQTPRNTEAFF.